The 6 T cell receptor beta chains in this list originate from one sample, sequenced in a study of beta chain features in type 1 diabetes. TCRB transcripts that were expressed got sequenced, as all of the isolated RNA had been reverse transcribed. Profiling relied on immunoSEQ multiplex PCR, and the TCRdb table lists in-frame clones only, not all of them. The repertoire holds about 15,000 clones, with about 40% as singletons. Sequencing was carried out using stem cell memory CD4+ T cells from blood. These receptors all stem from a middle-aged woman in good health.

The gene calls are TRBV6-4 and TRBJ1-1, with D hard to call. Germline V gene sequence: CDR1 MRHNA, CDR2 SNTAGT. The CDR3 loop spans 13 amino acids. V lost 4 bases to trimming and J lost 1 base, with 7 bases between them. The CDR3 region is CASSANRNTEAFF. The CDR3 DNA sequence: TGTGCCAGCAGTGCCAACAGGAACACTGAAGCTTTCTTT.

The gene calls are TRBV6-1 and TRBJ2-5, with D possibly TRBD2 on 5 matching bases. Germline V gives CDR1 MNHNS, CDR2 SASEGT. This CDR3 is built from 14 residues. V lost 1 base and J lost 1, with 7 bases in between. CDR3 loop: CASSEGRLQETQYF. CDR3 bases: TGTGCCAGCAGTGAAGGGAGGCTCCAAGAGACCCAGTACTTC.

The chain carries TRBV18 and TRBJ1-5, with D possibly being TRBD1 (6 bases). Trimming took 6 bases from V and 5 from J, leaving 17 bases between them. This CDR3 has 15 amino acids. Germline-derived CDR1 and CDR2 are KGHSH and LQKENI. DNA of the CDR3: TGTGCCAGCTCCCCCGCTAGGACAGAGTATCAGCCCCAGCATTTT. Amino acid sequence: CASSPARTEYQPQHF.

This clone was picked up a small number of times. This rearrangement joins TRBV5-4 to TRBJ1-1; the D gene is possibly TRBD1 (6 bases). V lost 0 bases and J 1 base, leaving 10 bases between the germline ends. The CDR3 has 15 residues. CDR1 SGHNT and CDR2 YYREEE come from the germline V gene (reference sequence). The chain's CDR3 is CASSLGGLRNTEAFF. In DNA, the CDR3 is TGTGCCAGCAGCTTGGGGGGGCTCAGGAACACTGAAGCTTTCTTT. Filled out from reference TRBV5-4 and TRBJ1-1, the complete variable domain reads ETGVTQSPTHLIKTRGQQVTLRCSSQSGHNTVSWYQQALGQGPQFIFQYYREEENGRGNFPPRFSGLQFPNYSSELNVNALELDDSALYLCASSLGGLRNTEAFFGQGTRLTVV.

V usage is TRBV7-9 and J usage is TRBJ2-1; the D gene is possibly TRBD1 (6 bases). Deletions cut 1 base from V and 0 bases from J, with 16 bases between. Germline loops: CDR1 SEHNR, CDR2 FQNEAQ (reference sequence). There are 18 residues in the CDR3. The CDR3 sequence is CASSLGIPGQYSYNEQFF. CDR3 bases: TGTGCCAGCAGCTTAGGGATTCCGGGACAATACTCCTACAATGAGCAGTTCTTC.

The sample holds a few counts of this clone. The rearrangement joins TRBV11-2 to TRBJ2-1; 8 bases fit TRBD1. V shed 8 bases and J 4 bases; nucleotides not matched to a gene: 10. From germline, CDR1 is SGHAT and CDR2 FQNNGV. This CDR3 spans 15 amino acids. The CDR3: CASRRLRTGYNEQFF. CDR3 nucleotides: TGTGCCAGCCGCCGTCTGCGGACAGGGTACAATGAGCAGTTCTTC.